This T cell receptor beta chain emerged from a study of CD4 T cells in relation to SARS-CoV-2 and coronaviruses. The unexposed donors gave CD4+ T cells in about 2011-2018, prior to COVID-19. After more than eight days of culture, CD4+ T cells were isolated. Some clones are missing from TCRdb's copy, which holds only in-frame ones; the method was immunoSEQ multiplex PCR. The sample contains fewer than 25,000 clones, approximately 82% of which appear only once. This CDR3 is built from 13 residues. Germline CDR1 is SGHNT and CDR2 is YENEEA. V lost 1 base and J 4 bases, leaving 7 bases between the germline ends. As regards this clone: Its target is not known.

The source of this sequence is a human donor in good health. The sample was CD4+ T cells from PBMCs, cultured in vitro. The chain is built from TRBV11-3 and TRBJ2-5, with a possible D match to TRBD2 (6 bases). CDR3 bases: TGTGCCAGCAGCTTAGGCGGGGCAGAGACCCAGTACTTC. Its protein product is CASSLGGAETQYF. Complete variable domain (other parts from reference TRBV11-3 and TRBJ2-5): EAGVVQSPRYKIIEKKQPVAFWCNPISGHNTLYWYLQNLGQGPELLIRYENEEAVDDSQLPKDRFSAERLKGVDSTLKIQPAELGDSAVYLCASSLGGAETQYFGPGTRLLVL.